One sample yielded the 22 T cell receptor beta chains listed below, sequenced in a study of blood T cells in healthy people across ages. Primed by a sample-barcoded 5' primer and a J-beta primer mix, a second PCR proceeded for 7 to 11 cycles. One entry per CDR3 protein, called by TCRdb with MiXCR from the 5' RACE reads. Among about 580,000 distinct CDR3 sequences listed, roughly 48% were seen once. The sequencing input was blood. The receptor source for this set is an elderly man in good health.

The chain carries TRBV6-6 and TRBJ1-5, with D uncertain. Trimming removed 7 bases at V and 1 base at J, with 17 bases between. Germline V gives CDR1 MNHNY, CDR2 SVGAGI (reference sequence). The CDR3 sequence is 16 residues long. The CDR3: CASKVEGRVSNQPQHF. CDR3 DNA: TGTGCCAGCAAAGTTGAAGGCCGGGTGAGCAATCAGCCCCAGCATTTT.

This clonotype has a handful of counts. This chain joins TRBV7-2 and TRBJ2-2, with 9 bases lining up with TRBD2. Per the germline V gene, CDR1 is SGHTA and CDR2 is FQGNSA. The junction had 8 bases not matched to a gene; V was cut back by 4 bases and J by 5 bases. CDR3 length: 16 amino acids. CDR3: CASSYERLAGTGELFF. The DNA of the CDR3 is TGTGCCAGCAGCTATGAGCGGCTAGCGGGAACCGGGGAGCTGTTTTTT.

The CDR3 DNA sequence: TGCGCCAGCAGCTTGGAAGAGGCCACCCCCACAGGGGGAAAGTACTTC. This gives the protein CASSLEEATPTGGKYF. The J gene is TRBJ2-7, the V gene TRBV5-1; TRBD1 agrees at 8 bases. Per germline, CDR1 SGHRS and CDR2 YFSETQ. V shed 0 bases, J shed 11 bases, and the junction held 16 bases outside the gene matches. This CDR3 has 16 residues.

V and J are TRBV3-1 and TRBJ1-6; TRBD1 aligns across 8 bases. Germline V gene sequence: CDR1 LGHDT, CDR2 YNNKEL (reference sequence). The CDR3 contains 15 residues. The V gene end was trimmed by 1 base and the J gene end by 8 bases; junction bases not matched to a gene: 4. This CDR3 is CASSQGPGGHSPLHF. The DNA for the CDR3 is TGTGCCAGCAGCCAAGGCCCAGGGGGCCATTCACCCCTCCACTTT.

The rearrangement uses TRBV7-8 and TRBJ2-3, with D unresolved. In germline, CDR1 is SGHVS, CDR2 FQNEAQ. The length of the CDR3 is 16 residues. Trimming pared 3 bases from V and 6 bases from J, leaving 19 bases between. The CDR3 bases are TGTGCCAGCAGCTTCACCGCCCATAGACTGATCGATACGCAGTATTTT. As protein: CASSFTAHRLIDTQYF.

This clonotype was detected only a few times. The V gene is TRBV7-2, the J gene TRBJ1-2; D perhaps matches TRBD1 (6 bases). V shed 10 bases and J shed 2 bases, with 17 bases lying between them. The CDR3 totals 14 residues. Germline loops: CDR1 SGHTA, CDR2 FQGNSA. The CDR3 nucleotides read TGTGCCACCACCGGTGACAGGTCCAACTATGGCTACACCTTC. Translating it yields CATTGDRSNYGYTF.

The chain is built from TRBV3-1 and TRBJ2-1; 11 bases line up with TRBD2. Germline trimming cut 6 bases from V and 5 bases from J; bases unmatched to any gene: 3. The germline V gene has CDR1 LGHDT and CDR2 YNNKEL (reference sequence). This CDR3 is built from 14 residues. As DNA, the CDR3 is TGTGCCAGCAGAACTAGCGGGGGAAACAATGAGCAGTTCTTC. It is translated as CASRTSGGNNEQFF.

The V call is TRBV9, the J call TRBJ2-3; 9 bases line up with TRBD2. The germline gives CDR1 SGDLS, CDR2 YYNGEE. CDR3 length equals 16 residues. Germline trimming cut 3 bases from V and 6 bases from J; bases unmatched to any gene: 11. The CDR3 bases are TGTGCCAGCAGCGCTATTAGCGGGAGAGGGTGGGATACGCAGTATTTT. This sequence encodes CASSAISGRGWDTQYF. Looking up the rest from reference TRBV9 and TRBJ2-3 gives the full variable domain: DSGVTQTPKHLITATGQRVTLRCSPRSGDLSVYWYQQSLDQGLQFLIQYYNGEERAKGNILERFSAQQFPDLHSELNLSSLELGDSALYFCASSAISGRGWDTQYFGPGTRLTVL.

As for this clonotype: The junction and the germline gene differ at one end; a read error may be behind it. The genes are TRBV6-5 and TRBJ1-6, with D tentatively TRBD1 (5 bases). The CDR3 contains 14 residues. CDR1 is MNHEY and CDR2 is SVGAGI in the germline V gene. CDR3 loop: CASSWGRANSLLHF. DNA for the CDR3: TGTGCCAGCAGTTGGGGCAGGGCTAATTCACTCCTCCACTTT.

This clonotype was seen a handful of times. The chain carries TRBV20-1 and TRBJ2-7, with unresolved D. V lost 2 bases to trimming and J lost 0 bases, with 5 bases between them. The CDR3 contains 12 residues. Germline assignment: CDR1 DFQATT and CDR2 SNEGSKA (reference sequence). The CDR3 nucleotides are TGCAGTGCTAGACAGAGCTCCTACGAGCAGTACTTC. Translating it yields CSARQSSYEQYF.

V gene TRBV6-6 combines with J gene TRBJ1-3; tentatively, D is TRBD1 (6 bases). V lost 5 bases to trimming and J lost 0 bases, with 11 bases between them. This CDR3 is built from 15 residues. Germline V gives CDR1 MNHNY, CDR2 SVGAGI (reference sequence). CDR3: CASSQGQPSGNTIYF. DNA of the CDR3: TGTGCCAGCAGTCAAGGACAGCCCTCTGGAAACACCATATATTTT.

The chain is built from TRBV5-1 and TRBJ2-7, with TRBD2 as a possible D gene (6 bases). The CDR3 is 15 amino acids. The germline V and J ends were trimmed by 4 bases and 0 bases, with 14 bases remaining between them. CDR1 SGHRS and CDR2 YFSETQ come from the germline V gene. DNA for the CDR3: TGCGCCAGCAGCCCTGGGTCTAGCGACTCCTACGAGCAGTACTTC. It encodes CASSPGSSDSYEQYF. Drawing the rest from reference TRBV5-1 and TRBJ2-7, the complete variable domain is KAGVTQTPRYLIKTRGQQVTLSCSPISGHRSVSWYQQTPGQGLQFLFEYFSETQRNKGNFPGRFSGRQFSNSRSEMNVSTLELGDSALYLCASSPGSSDSYEQYFGPGTRLTVT.

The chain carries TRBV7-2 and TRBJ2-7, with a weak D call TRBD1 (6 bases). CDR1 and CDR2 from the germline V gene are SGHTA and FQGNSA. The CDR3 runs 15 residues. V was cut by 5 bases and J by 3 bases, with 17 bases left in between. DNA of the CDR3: TGTGCCAGCAGCGAAGTACCGGGACACAACTACGAGCAGTACTTC. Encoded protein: CASSEVPGHNYEQYF. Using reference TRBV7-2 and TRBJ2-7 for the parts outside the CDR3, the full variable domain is GAGVSQSPSNKVTEKGKDVELRCDPISGHTALYWYRQSLGQGLEFLIYFQGNSAPDKSGLPSDRFSAERTGGSVSTLTIQRTQQEDSAVYLCASSEVPGHNYEQYFGPGTRLTVT.

The CDR3 reads CSASSGVTRYEQYF. The CDR3 region has the DNA TGCAGTGCTAGTTCGGGAGTTACACGCTACGAGCAGTACTTC. The V call is TRBV20-1, the J call TRBJ2-7; a possible D gene is TRBD2 (6 bases). The CDR3 contains 14 residues. Per germline, CDR1 DFQATT and CDR2 SNEGSKA (reference sequence). Trimming left V 3 bases short and J 3 bases short, with 15 bases between.

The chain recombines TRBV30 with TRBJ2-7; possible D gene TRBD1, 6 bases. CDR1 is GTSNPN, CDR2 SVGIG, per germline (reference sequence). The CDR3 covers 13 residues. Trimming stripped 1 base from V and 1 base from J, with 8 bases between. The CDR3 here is CAWSEGVSYEQYF. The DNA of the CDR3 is TGTGCCTGGAGTGAGGGGGTTTCCTACGAGCAGTACTTC.

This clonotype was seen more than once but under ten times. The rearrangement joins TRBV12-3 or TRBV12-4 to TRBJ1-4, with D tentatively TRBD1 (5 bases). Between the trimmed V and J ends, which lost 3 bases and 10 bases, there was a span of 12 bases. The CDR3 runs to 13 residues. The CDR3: CASSLGLGRKLFF. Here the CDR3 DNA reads TGTGCCAGCAGTTTGGGGCTGGGGCGAAAACTGTTTTTT.

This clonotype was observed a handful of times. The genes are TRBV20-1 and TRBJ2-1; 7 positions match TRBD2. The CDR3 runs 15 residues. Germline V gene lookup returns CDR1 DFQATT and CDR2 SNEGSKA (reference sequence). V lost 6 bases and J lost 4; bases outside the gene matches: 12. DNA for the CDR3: TGCAGTGCCCTCAGCGTCCTAGCGGCGTACAATGAGCAGTTCTTC. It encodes CSALSVLAAYNEQFF.

This CDR3 reads CASSLLVGTGGNEQFF. The DNA for the CDR3 is TGTGCCAGCAGCTTACTTGTTGGGACTGGGGGAAATGAGCAGTTCTTC. This rearrangement joins TRBV7-9 to TRBJ2-1; possible D gene TRBD2, 6 bases. V lost 2 bases, J lost 7 bases, and 18 bases lay in between. The length of the CDR3 is 16 residues. CDR1 is SEHNR, CDR2 FQNEAQ, per germline (reference sequence).

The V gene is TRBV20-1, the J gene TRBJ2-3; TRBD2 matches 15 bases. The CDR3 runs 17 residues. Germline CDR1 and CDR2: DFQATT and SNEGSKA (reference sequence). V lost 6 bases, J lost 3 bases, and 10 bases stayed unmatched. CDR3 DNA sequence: TGCAGTGCGCGGGGACTAGCGGGAGGAATTGATACAGATACGCAGTATTTT. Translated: CSARGLAGGIDTDTQYF.

The DNA for the CDR3 is TGTGCCAGCAGCCGACGGGGACCAAACATTCAGTACTTC. It translates to CASSRRGPNIQYF. This chain connects TRBV3-1 to TRBJ2-4; D could derive from TRBD1 or TRBD2 (5 bases each). Germline V CDR1 and CDR2: LGHDT, YNNKEL (reference sequence). V was clipped by 4 bases and J by 6 bases, with 10 bases between them. This CDR3 has 13 amino acids. Together with reference TRBV3-1 and TRBJ2-4, the CDR3 gives the full variable domain: DTAVSQTPKYLVTQMGNDKSIKCEQNLGHDTMYWYKQDSKKFLKIMFSYNNKELIINETVPNRFSPKSPDKAHLNLHINSLELGDSAVYFCASSRRGPNIQYFGAGTRLSVL.

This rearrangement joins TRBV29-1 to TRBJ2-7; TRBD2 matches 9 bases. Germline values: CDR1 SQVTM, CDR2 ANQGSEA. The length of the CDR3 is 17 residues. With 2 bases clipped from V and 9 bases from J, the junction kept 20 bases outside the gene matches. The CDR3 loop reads CSVENPGVAGETTWQYF. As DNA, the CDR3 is TGCAGCGTTGAAAATCCGGGGGTAGCGGGAGAGACTACGTGGCAGTACTTC.

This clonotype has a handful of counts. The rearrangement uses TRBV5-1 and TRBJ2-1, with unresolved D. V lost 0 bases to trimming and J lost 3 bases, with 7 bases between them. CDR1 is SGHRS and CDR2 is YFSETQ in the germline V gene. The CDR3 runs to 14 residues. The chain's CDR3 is CASSLGENYNEQFF. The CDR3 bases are TGCGCCAGCAGCTTGGGGGAAAACTACAATGAGCAGTTCTTC.